Following are 21 T cell receptor beta chains from one sample sequenced in a study of human T cells and chemical hapten exposure (dated by TCRdb to 2020 to 2023). Explained via the paper, the time point label denotes: patch test 1, 2 weeks after DPC sensitization. The treatment or condition tag for this specimen amounts to: therapeutic diphenylcyclopropenone sensitization with weekly scalp DPC. The library was generated by RACE. The listed sequencing device is NextSeq 500. TCRdb reprocessing: public reads trimmed at Q25 with fastp, clones called with MiXCR, in-frame beta chains kept. Each entry is one CDR3 protein sequence, shown with its most common DNA and genes. For this sample there are about 110,000 distinct CDR3 sequences; approximately 10% appear just once. The ten most abundant clones make up 3% to 4.5% of the sample. The sample was whole blood, taken in connection with sensitization to the hapten diphenylcyclopropenone (DPC). The receptors were gathered from a woman in her 40s with alopecia areata. Some clones in this sample may be carry-over from other donors' samples.

This clonotype was counted a few times. The DNA of the CDR3 is TGTGCCAGCAGTGAGGGAGGGGGTTTCTCCTACAATGAGCAGTTCTTC. Its protein is CASSEGGGFSYNEQFF. This rearrangement joins TRBV2 to TRBJ2-1; weak D call: TRBD2 (7 bases). Germline V lookup: CDR1 SNHLY, CDR2 FYNNEI. CDR3 length: 16 amino acids. Deletions cut 3 bases from V and 0 bases from J, with 12 bases between.

This clonotype has just a few counts. V and J are TRBV12-3 or TRBV12-4 and TRBJ2-5; 12 bases agree with TRBD2. V was pared by 6 bases and J by 3 bases, with 2 bases of the junction left unmatched. The CDR3 has 14 residues. In nucleotides, the CDR3 is TGTGCCAGCAGACCTAGCGGGGGGGAAGAGACCCAGTACTTC. This codes for CASRPSGGEETQYF.

This clonotype was seen a handful of times. The chain combines TRBV7-8 with TRBJ2-2, with D possibly TRBD2 on 5 matching bases. This CDR3 has 17 residues. From germline, CDR1 is SGHVS and CDR2 FQNEAQ. The ends were cut back, 2 bases at V and 0 bases at J, with 13 bases in the middle. CDR3 DNA sequence: TGTGCCAGCAGCTTAAGGACTCTCGGCGCGAACACCGGGGAGCTGTTTTTT. It codes for CASSLRTLGANTGELFF.

The table lists this clonotype with a few counts. This chain uses TRBV15 with TRBJ2-7, with a tentative D call TRBD1 (6 bases). Trimming cost V 4 bases and J 5 bases, with 12 bases left between them. The CDR3 has 13 residues. The germline V gene encodes CDR1 LNHNV and CDR2 YYDKDF (reference sequence). DNA for the CDR3: TGTGCCACCAGCACAGACCGGGACAACGAGCAGTACTTC. As protein: CATSTDRDNEQYF.

Of note for this clonotype: This sequence may be a read error, since a much larger clone differs from it by one base. The rearrangement links TRBV15 to TRBJ1-1, with a possible D match to TRBD1 (5 bases). The germline V gene has CDR1 LNHNV and CDR2 YYDKDF (reference sequence). This CDR3 region has 15 residues. Trimming pared 7 bases from V and 5 bases from J, leaving 20 bases between. For the CDR3, the DNA is TGTGCCACCAACCCCCCCACAGGCCGGGGAACTGAAGCTTTCTTT. This codes for CATNPPTGRGTEAFF.

This clonotype was picked up a small number of times. V usage is TRBV20-1 and J usage is TRBJ1-2; D unresolved. This CDR3 has 13 residues. With 4 bases removed from V and 4 bases from J, the gap between germline ends came to 13 bases. Germline-derived CDR1 and CDR2 are DFQATT and SNEGSKA (reference sequence). CDR3 DNA sequence: TGCAGTGCTACGGACGGGCGGAGCTATGGCTACACCTTC. This translates into CSATDGRSYGYTF.

This clonotype was picked up a small number of times. For the CDR3, the DNA is TGTGCCAGCAGCTTCCTAGCGGAGGGGAATGAGCAGTTCTTC. Translated, it gives CASSFLAEGNEQFF. This rearrangement joins TRBV7-2 to TRBJ2-1, with 7 nucleotides matching TRBD2. The trim removed 3 bases at V and 7 bases at J, leaving 6 bases unmatched. This CDR3 has 14 amino acids. The germline V gene encodes CDR1 SGHTA and CDR2 FQGNSA. The complete variable domain, with remaining parts taken from reference TRBV7-2 and TRBJ2-1, reads GAGVSQSPSNKVTEKGKDVELRCDPISGHTALYWYRQSLGQGLEFLIYFQGNSAPDKSGLPSDRFSAERTGGSVSTLTIQRTQQEDSAVYLCASSFLAEGNEQFFGPGTRLTVL.

This clonotype came up many times. V and J are TRBV19 and TRBJ1-4, with D unresolved. V gave up 3 bases and J gave up 7 bases, with 12 bases separating them. This CDR3 is built from 14 residues. Germline values: CDR1 LNHDA, CDR2 SQIVND (reference sequence). In DNA, the CDR3 is TGTGCCAGTAGTATCGACCTTAGGCTTGAAAAACTGTTTTTT. Translated, it gives CASSIDLRLEKLFF. Full variable domain (rest looked up from reference TRBV19 and TRBJ1-4): DGGITQSPKYLFRKEGQNVTLSCEQNLNHDAMYWYRQDPGQGLRLIYYSQIVNDFQKGDIAEGYSVSREKKESFPLTVTSAQKNPTAFYLCASSIDLRLEKLFFGSGTQLSVL.

The chain carries TRBV2 and TRBJ2-6, with 8 bases that match TRBD1. There are 15 residues in the CDR3. V shed 10 bases and J 4 bases; nucleotides not matched to a gene: 9. Germline CDR1 is SNHLY and CDR2 is FYNNEI. The CDR3 nucleotides are TGTGCCACCCCGGGGACAGGCGGAGGGGCCAACGTCCTGACTTTC. This encodes CATPGTGGGANVLTF.

The CDR3 DNA reads as TGTGCCTGGAAGCCAGGGCCGGGTGAAAAACTGTTTTTT. As protein: CAWKPGPGEKLFF. The gene calls are TRBV30 and TRBJ1-4, with D possibly TRBD1 on 5 matching bases. V was shortened by 4 bases and J by 7 bases, with 13 bases between the two germline ends. The V gene's germline CDR1 is GTSNPN and CDR2 SVGIG (reference sequence). This CDR3 has 13 residues.

Here the CDR3 reads CASSLVISRFNYGYTF. CDR3 sequence (DNA): TGTGCCAGCAGCTTAGTCATTTCTAGATTTAACTATGGCTACACCTTC. The gene calls are TRBV7-8 and TRBJ1-2, with D unresolved. The length of the CDR3 is 16 residues. Per the germline V gene, CDR1 is SGHVS and CDR2 is FQNEAQ. Trimming took off 1 base at V and 1 base at J, with 13 bases between the two ends. The full variable domain, with the rest looked up from reference TRBV7-8 and TRBJ1-2, is GAGVSQSPRYKVAKRGQDVALRCDPISGHVSLFWYQQALGQGPEFLTYFQNEAQLDKSGLPSDRFFAERPEGSVSTLKIQRTQQEDSAVYLCASSLVISRFNYGYTFGSGTRLTVV.

In this sample, this clonotype turned up a few times. J is TRBJ2-1 and V is TRBV5-1; the D gene is possibly TRBD1 (6 bases). The CDR3 runs to 14 residues. Deletions cut 6 bases from V and 8 bases from J, with 18 bases between. Germline loops: CDR1 SGHRS, CDR2 YFSETQ. CDR3 in amino acids: CASNSGAYFDEQFF. The CDR3 DNA follows: TGCGCCAGCAACTCAGGGGCCTATTTCGATGAGCAGTTCTTC.

This clonotype has only a few counts. The CDR3 is CASSLNPLYEQYF. The CDR3 DNA sequence: TGTGCCAGCAGCCTAAATCCTCTGTACGAGCAGTACTTC. The chain links TRBV3-2 to TRBJ2-7. TRBV3-2 is shown as a pseudogene. The CDR3 extends over 13 amino acids.

This clonotype was found many times. CDR3 coding DNA: TGTGCCAGCAGCTCCGGCGAGGCGGGGGTCGGAGCAGATACGCAGTATTTT. It is translated as CASSSGEAGVGADTQYF. The rearrangement links TRBV7-9 to TRBJ2-3; 7 bases line up with TRBD2. Germline CDR1 SEHNR, CDR2 FQNEAQ (reference sequence). The ends lost 4 bases at V and 4 bases at J; junction bases unmatched: 14. The CDR3 sequence is 17 residues long. Full variable domain (remainder filled in from reference TRBV7-9 and TRBJ2-3): DTGVSQNPRHKITKRGQNVTFRCDPISEHNRLYWYRQTLGQGPEFLTYFQNEAQLEKSRLLSDRFSAERPKGSFSTLEIQRTEQGDSAMYLCASSSGEAGVGADTQYFGPGTRLTVL.

This clonotype was counted many times. J is TRBJ1-5 and V is TRBV7-8; 10 nucleotides match TRBD1. Trimming removed 6 bases from V and 4 bases from J; junction bases left unmatched: 9. The germline V gene has CDR1 SGHVS and CDR2 FQNEAQ. CDR3 length: 16 amino acids. The CDR3 sequence is CASRETGGRNNQPQHF. The CDR3 bases are TGTGCCAGCAGAGAGACAGGGGGCAGAAATAATCAGCCCCAGCATTTT.

This clonotype was picked up many times. The chain joins TRBV4-3 to TRBJ1-2; D is undetermined. The ends were cut back, 1 base at V and 0 bases at J, with 15 bases in the middle. Germline-derived CDR1 and CDR2 are LGHNA and YSLEER. The CDR3 is 17 amino acids. CDR3 nucleotide sequence: TGCGCCAGCAGCCAAGGGACCGCGGCCACCTCTAACTATGGCTACACCTTC. It yields the protein CASSQGTAATSNYGYTF.

This clonotype was picked up many times. The rearrangement uses TRBV4-1 and TRBJ2-7; no definite D call. Looked up from germline, CDR1 is MGHRA and CDR2 is YSYEKL. Trimming shortened V by 0 bases and J by 3 bases, and 12 bases separated the two germline ends. The CDR3 length is 15 residues. The CDR3 nucleotides are TGCGCCAGCAGCCAAGATTCAGGTAGCAGCTACGAGCAGTACTTC. This codes for CASSQDSGSSYEQYF.

The CDR3 region is CAIMINRDTEAFF. The CDR3 DNA reads as TGTGCCATCATGATTAACAGGGACACTGAAGCTTTCTTT. This chain connects TRBV10-3 to TRBJ1-1, with D maybe TRBD1 (6 bases). This CDR3 is 13 amino acids long. Germline-derived CDR1 and CDR2 are ENHRY and SYGVKD. The V gene lost 7 bases and the J gene lost 3 bases, with 12 bases spanning the gap.

Ten or more counts support this clonotype. In DNA form, the CDR3 reads TGTGCCAGCAGTTACCCCCCCACTGAAGCTTTCTTT. It translates to CASSYPPTEAFF. The chain combines TRBV6-2 or TRBV6-3 with TRBJ1-1; D ambiguous. CDR3 length equals 12 residues. V lost 2 bases and J lost 4, with 5 bases in between. Germline-derived CDR1 and CDR2 are MNHEY and SVGEGT.

This clonotype was detected only a few times. J is TRBJ2-2 and V is TRBV20-1; 7 bases map to TRBD1. V was clipped by 3 bases and J by 2 bases; unmatched bases: 9. This CDR3 spans 16 amino acids. Germline V gene sequence: CDR1 DFQATT, CDR2 SNEGSKA (reference sequence). CDR3 sequence: CSARVHRGRNTGELFF. The CDR3 DNA sequence: TGCAGTGCTAGGGTTCACAGGGGTCGAAACACCGGGGAGCTGTTTTTT.

This clonotype was recorded many times. This chain uses TRBV2 with TRBJ2-5, with D hard to call. Trimming pared 4 bases from V and 12 bases from J, leaving 21 bases between. This CDR3 region has 14 residues. The germline V gene encodes CDR1 SNHLY and CDR2 FYNNEI. CDR3 nucleotide sequence: TGTGCCAGCAGTGGGGCAGCTTTTATGGATCAAAAGTACTTC. Protein product: CASSGAAFMDQKYF.